This is a list of T cell receptor beta chains from one sample in a study of shared clonotypes between healthy human individuals. The data were produced by immunoSEQ multiplex PCR, yet TCRdb's version contains in-frame clones alone and is incomplete. The repertoire holds nearly 600,000 clones, with 95% to 96% as singletons. Material for sequencing was naive CD8+ T cells sorted from blood. All receptors come from a woman aged 25 to 39 in good health. The CDR3 runs from the conserved cysteine through the conserved F or W. The order of the fields is J gene, clone size, D gene, V gene, CDR3 protein, CDR3 DNA. D genes are given only for firm matches. Only some rows state a clone size, as once, few, many or a class for expanded clones.

j_gene: TRBJ1-5; abundance: -; d_gene: -; v_gene: TRBV28; CDR3aa: CASSFQLSNQPQHF; CDR3nt: TGTGCCAGCAGTTTCCAGTTATCCAATCAGCCCCAGCATTTT
j_gene: TRBJ2-1; abundance: once; d_gene: TRBD2; v_gene: TRBV5-1; CDR3aa: CASSIGLAGGNEQFF; CDR3nt: TGCGCCAGCAGCATAGGACTAGCGGGTGGCAATGAGCAGTTCTTC
j_gene: TRBJ2-3; abundance: -; d_gene: -; v_gene: TRBV4-1; CDR3aa: CASRLNRGGVTDTQYF; CDR3nt: TGCGCCAGCAGACTCAACCGAGGCGGGGTCACAGATACGCAGTATTTT
j_gene: TRBJ2-7; abundance: once; d_gene: -; v_gene: TRBV28; CDR3aa: CASSNSGTLDYEQYF; CDR3nt: TGTGCCAGCAGTAACTCCGGGACCCTTGACTACGAGCAGTACTTC
j_gene: TRBJ2-7; abundance: -; d_gene: TRBD1; v_gene: TRBV6-1; CDR3aa: CASSELGTGYEQYF; CDR3nt: TGTGCCAGCAGTGAACTAGGGACAGGATACGAGCAGTACTTC
j_gene: TRBJ1-5; abundance: once; d_gene: -; v_gene: TRBV6-6; CDR3aa: CASSYSGTEINQPQHF; CDR3nt: TGTGCCAGCAGTTACTCTGGCACAGAGATCAATCAGCCCCAGCATTTT
j_gene: TRBJ2-6; abundance: -; d_gene: TRBD1; v_gene: TRBV27; CDR3aa: CASSLTGVRANVLTF; CDR3nt: TGTGCCAGCAGTTTGACAGGGGTTAGGGCCAACGTCCTGACTTTC
j_gene: TRBJ1-2; abundance: -; d_gene: -; v_gene: TRBV29-1; CDR3aa: CSVARAGSLYGYTF; CDR3nt: TGCAGCGTTGCGCGGGCCGGGTCGCTATATGGCTACACCTTC
j_gene: TRBJ2-7; abundance: -; d_gene: TRBD1; v_gene: TRBV2; CDR3aa: CASSVGDSTYEQYF; CDR3nt: TGTGCCAGCAGTGTAGGGGACAGTACCTACGAGCAGTACTTC
j_gene: TRBJ2-1; abundance: -; d_gene: TRBD2; v_gene: TRBV11-2; CDR3aa: CASSSVGASGSQVDEQFF; CDR3nt: TGTGCCAGCAGCTCAGTAGGGGCTAGCGGGAGCCAAGTTGATGAGCAGTTCTTC
j_gene: TRBJ1-2; abundance: -; d_gene: -; v_gene: TRBV9; CDR3aa: CASSVVGDGGYGYTF; CDR3nt: TGTGCCAGCAGCGTAGTTGGGGACGGGGGCTATGGCTACACCTTC
j_gene: TRBJ1-2; abundance: few; d_gene: TRBD1; v_gene: TRBV7-9; CDR3aa: CASSQGTGSYYGYTF; CDR3nt: TGTGCCAGCAGCCAAGGGACAGGGAGTTACTATGGCTACACCTTC
j_gene: TRBJ2-3; abundance: -; d_gene: -; v_gene: TRBV5-4; CDR3aa: CASSFLVGSVRDTQYF; CDR3nt: TGTGCCAGCAGCTTTCTGGTAGGGAGCGTGAGAGATACGCAGTATTTT
j_gene: TRBJ2-2; abundance: -; d_gene: -; v_gene: TRBV7-9; CDR3aa: CASSSSRQKRPTGELFF; CDR3nt: TGTGCCAGCAGCTCATCCCGACAAAAGCGACCCACCGGGGAGCTGTTTTTT
j_gene: TRBJ2-1; abundance: -; d_gene: TRBD2; v_gene: TRBV19; CDR3aa: CASSIAGTSGRANEQFF; CDR3nt: TGTGCCAGTAGTATAGCCGGGACTAGCGGGAGGGCCAATGAGCAGTTCTTC
j_gene: TRBJ1-5; abundance: -; d_gene: -; v_gene: TRBV28; CDR3aa: CASSLYPPGVQPQHF; CDR3nt: TGTGCCAGCAGTTTATATCCACCAGGGGTCCAGCCCCAGCATTTT
j_gene: TRBJ2-5; abundance: -; d_gene: TRBD2; v_gene: TRBV27; CDR3aa: CASSFGTKRATQYF; CDR3nt: TGTGCCAGCAGTTTCGGGACTAAGCGTGCAACCCAGTACTTC
j_gene: TRBJ1-1; abundance: -; d_gene: -; v_gene: TRBV28; CDR3aa: CASSPAGPGSTEAFF; CDR3nt: TGTGCCAGCAGTCCGGCGGGCCCCGGAAGCACTGAAGCTTTCTTT
j_gene: TRBJ2-1; abundance: once; d_gene: TRBD1; v_gene: TRBV16; CDR3aa: CASSQIVQGETYNEQFF; CDR3nt: TGTGCCAGCAGCCAAATCGTCCAGGGGGAAACCTACAATGAGCAGTTCTTC
j_gene: TRBJ2-7; abundance: -; d_gene: -; v_gene: TRBV5-6; CDR3aa: CASSFSSYEQYF; CDR3nt: TGTGCCAGCAGCTTTAGCTCCTACGAGCAGTACTTC
j_gene: TRBJ1-1; abundance: -; d_gene: -; v_gene: TRBV6-5; CDR3aa: CASSYGVETEAFF; CDR3nt: TGTGCCAGCAGTTACGGTGTAGAGACTGAAGCTTTCTTT
j_gene: TRBJ1-1; abundance: once; d_gene: -; v_gene: TRBV28; CDR3aa: CASRVFQGGNTEAFF; CDR3nt: TGTGCCAGCAGGGTATTTCAGGGTGGGAACACTGAAGCTTTCTTT
j_gene: TRBJ2-3; abundance: -; d_gene: -; v_gene: TRBV2; CDR3aa: CASRERAPSTDTQYF; CDR3nt: TGTGCCAGCAGGGAGAGGGCCCCGAGCACAGATACGCAGTATTTT
j_gene: TRBJ2-2; abundance: -; d_gene: -; v_gene: TRBV28; CDR3aa: CASSPGLAGGLRAGELFF; CDR3nt: -
j_gene: TRBJ2-1; abundance: -; d_gene: TRBD2; v_gene: TRBV29-1; CDR3aa: CSVVIWSSGRLYNEQFF; CDR3nt: TGCAGCGTTGTTATCTGGTCTAGCGGGAGGTTATACAATGAGCAGTTCTTC
j_gene: TRBJ2-2; abundance: -; d_gene: -; v_gene: TRBV14; CDR3aa: CASSQEYQANTGELFF; CDR3nt: TGTGCCAGCAGCCAAGAGTACCAGGCGAACACCGGGGAGCTGTTTTTT
j_gene: TRBJ1-2; abundance: -; d_gene: TRBD1; v_gene: TRBV13; CDR3aa: CASSWGPDRTGYTF; CDR3nt: TGTGCCAGCAGCTGGGGGCCGGACAGGACTGGCTACACCTTC
j_gene: TRBJ2-3; abundance: -; d_gene: -; v_gene: TRBV13; CDR3aa: CASSLSIHTQYF; CDR3nt: TGTGCCAGCAGCTTATCTATCCATACGCAGTATTTT
j_gene: TRBJ2-7; abundance: -; d_gene: -; v_gene: TRBV9; CDR3aa: CASSAGTPYSYEQYF; CDR3nt: TGTGCCAGCAGTGCCGGGACACCCTACTCCTACGAGCAGTACTTC